This passage covers 32 T cell receptor beta chains from one sample sequenced in a study of OX40 agonist ivuxolimab in advanced cancers. Assay used: immunoSEQ multiplex PCR; TCRdb lists only in-frame clones, some missing. In the table there are roughly 67,000 clones, over 75% of which are singletons. This specimen was CD4+ or CD8+ T cells sorted from blood, taken in a trial of the OX40 agonist ivuxolimab. The receptors were gathered from an adult with an advanced solid tumor such as melanoma, head and neck, liver or kidney cancer.

J is TRBJ2-1 and V is TRBV5-1; TRBD2 agrees at 7 bases. From germline, CDR1 is SGHRS and CDR2 YFSETQ. Germline trimming cut 4 bases from V and 4 bases from J; bases unmatched to any gene: 8. The CDR3 is made up of 15 amino acids. CDR3 region: CASSETSRLYNEQFF. CDR3 bases: TGCGCCAGCAGCGAGACTAGCAGGCTTTACAATGAGCAGTTCTTC.

This clone was found a few times. The chain couples TRBV27 to TRBJ2-4; D is perhaps TRBD1 (5 bases). Trimming stripped 4 bases from V and 1 base from J, with 5 bases between. CDR1 is MNHEY and CDR2 is SMNVEV in the germline V gene (reference sequence). The CDR3 contains 13 residues. CDR3 in DNA: TGTGCCAGCAGTTGGGGCGCCAAAAACATTCAGTACTTC. This translates into CASSWGAKNIQYF.

The gene calls are TRBV27 and TRBJ2-7; unclear D gene. The CDR3 spans 13 residues. Deletions cut 3 bases from V and 6 bases from J, with 12 bases between. Germline V CDR1 and CDR2: MNHEY, SMNVEV (reference sequence). CDR3 residues: CASSFSPGREQYF. The CDR3 region has the DNA TGTGCCAGCAGTTTTTCCCCCGGTCGCGAGCAGTACTTC.

The V and J genes are TRBV5-4 and TRBJ2-2, with 10 nucleotides matching TRBD2. Germline CDR1 reads SGHNT; CDR2 reads YYREEE (reference sequence). J lost 6 bases, V lost 2 bases, and 10 bases had no gene match. The CDR3 runs to 17 residues. The DNA of the CDR3 is TGTGCCAGCAGCTTTCCGGAAGGTAGCGGGAGGCCCGGGGAGCTGTTTTTT. Its protein is CASSFPEGSGRPGELFF.

The rearrangement joins TRBV28 to TRBJ1-5; possibly TRBD1 for D (5 bases). CDR1 and CDR2 (germline): MDHEN, SYDVKM. This CDR3 contains 14 residues. The V gene lost 7 bases and the J gene lost 0 bases, with 10 bases spanning the gap. The CDR3: CASTLTASNQPQHF. The CDR3 DNA follows: TGTGCCAGCACGTTGACAGCTAGCAATCAGCCCCAGCATTTT.

This clone has only one observation. This chain links TRBV28 with TRBJ1-1, with 7 nucleotides matching TRBD1. V was clipped by 5 bases and J by 1 base; unmatched bases: 10. Per germline, CDR1 MDHEN and CDR2 SYDVKM. The CDR3 is 16 amino acids. This CDR3 reads CASSLLLTGRNTEAFF. In DNA, the CDR3 is TGTGCCAGCAGTCTTCTCTTGACAGGGAGGAACACTGAAGCTTTCTTT.

V gene TRBV10-2 combines with J gene TRBJ1-1; D is unresolved. This CDR3 spans 14 amino acids. Trimming left V 5 bases short and J 1 base short, with 11 bases between. Germline lookup yields CDR1 WSHSY and CDR2 SAAADI. This CDR3 reads CASSPWAQNTEAFF. As DNA, the CDR3 is TGCGCCAGCAGTCCGTGGGCCCAGAACACTGAAGCTTTCTTT.

The chain uses TRBV6-1 and TRBJ1-3, with D perhaps matching TRBD1 (5 bases). This CDR3 is built from 14 residues. V was shortened by 8 bases and J by 7 bases, with 18 bases between the two germline ends. From germline, CDR1 is MNHNS and CDR2 SASEGT. This CDR3 reads CASVRDPPRNTIYF. The CDR3 DNA reads as TGTGCCAGCGTACGGGACCCGCCGAGGAACACCATATATTTT.

This chain joins TRBV19 and TRBJ2-5; D gene ambiguous. Per germline, CDR1 LNHDA and CDR2 SQIVND (reference sequence). The CDR3 runs to 14 residues. Between the trimmed V and J ends, which lost 7 bases and 0 bases, there was a span of 12 bases. This chain's CDR3 is CASKNRANQETQYF. CDR3 nucleotide sequence: TGTGCCAGTAAGAATCGGGCAAACCAAGAGACCCAGTACTTC.

The rearrangement links TRBV4-1 to TRBJ1-5; tentative D call: TRBD1 (5 bases). The CDR3 length is 17 residues. Germline CDR1 MGHRA, CDR2 YSYEKL. V shed 1 base and J shed 4 bases, with 17 bases lying between them. The CDR3 protein is CASSQGSTGTANQPQHF. The DNA of the CDR3 is TGCGCCAGCAGCCAAGGCTCGACCGGGACGGCGAATCAGCCCCAGCATTTT.

As DNA, the CDR3 is TGCGCCAGCACCCGACAGGGGCCCTATAATTCACCCCTCCACTTT. This encodes CASTRQGPYNSPLHF. The rearrangement uses TRBV5-1 and TRBJ1-6; 8 nucleotides line up with TRBD1. Germline V CDR1 and CDR2: SGHRS, YFSETQ. The CDR3 extends over 15 amino acids. V trimming: 6 bases; J trimming: 2 bases; junction bases outside the gene matches: 4.

The chain combines TRBV7-3 with TRBJ2-3, with D perhaps assigned TRBD1 or TRBD2 (5 bases each). The CDR3 spans 14 residues. Trimming removed 4 bases at V and 3 bases at J, with 11 bases between. From germline, CDR1 is SGHTA and CDR2 FQGTGA. The CDR3 sequence: CASSWDRGTDTQYF. The CDR3 bases are TGTGCCAGCAGCTGGGACCGTGGGACAGATACGCAGTATTTT.

This sequence joins TRBV6-1 and TRBJ1-2; TRBD1 agrees at 7 bases. The germline gives CDR1 MNHNS, CDR2 SASEGT. The CDR3 runs to 14 residues. The ends lost 6 bases at V and 3 bases at J; junction bases unmatched: 7. The CDR3 region is CASSRGKTDYGYTF. In DNA form, the CDR3 reads TGTGCCAGCAGCAGGGGGAAGACGGACTATGGCTACACCTTC.

This clone was counted between two and nine times. The V gene is TRBV19, the J gene TRBJ2-3; 7 bases are a match to TRBD2. This CDR3 is built from 14 residues. Germline V gene data show CDR1 as LNHDA and CDR2 as SQIVND (reference sequence). After removal of 9 bases from V and 0 bases from J, the junction contained 6 bases not matched to a gene. CDR3 region: CASGSGISTDTQYF. The CDR3 DNA sequence: TGTGCCAGCGGGAGCGGGATAAGCACAGATACGCAGTATTTT.

The V gene is TRBV5-8, the J gene TRBJ2-3, with 9 bases aligning to TRBD1. Germline V lookup: CDR1 SGHTS, CDR2 YDEGEE. This CDR3 has 14 residues. V lost 1 base, J lost 6 bases, and 3 bases stayed unmatched. The CDR3 DNA reads as TGTGCCAGCAGCTTGCTTGGGACAGGGGATACGCAGTATTTT. As protein: CASSLLGTGDTQYF.

The J gene is TRBJ2-7, the V gene TRBV18, with D possibly called TRBD1 or TRBD2 (5 bases each). Germline CDR1 is KGHSH and CDR2 is LQKENI. Trimming removed 3 bases at V and 1 base at J, with 10 bases between. The CDR3 runs 14 residues. The CDR3, as DNA: TGTGCCAGCTCACCCCGGGACCGATCCTACGAGCAGTACTTC. Encoded protein: CASSPRDRSYEQYF.

The chain has TRBV7-2 and TRBJ1-4; possible D gene TRBD1, 5 bases. The germline CDR1 and CDR2 sequences are SGHTA and FQGNSA. CDR3 size: 18 residues. Trimming stripped 2 bases from V and 2 bases from J, with 18 bases between. CDR3 bases: TGTGCCAGCAGCTTATCACCCAGGGAGGGAAGGACTAATGAAAAACTGTTTTTT. This codes for CASSLSPREGRTNEKLFF.

This clone has only a few counts. The J gene is TRBJ1-5, the V gene TRBV19; possible D gene TRBD1, 5 bases. The V end lost 4 bases, the J end lost 4 bases, and 8 bases lay between the germline ends. Germline CDR1 reads LNHDA; CDR2 reads SQIVND (reference sequence). CDR3 length equals 13 residues. The CDR3 DNA is TGTGCCAGTAGTAGGGGGAATAATCAGCCCCAGCATTTT. This codes for CASSRGNNQPQHF.

The chain links TRBV7-6 to TRBJ2-3; 12 nucleotides agree with TRBD2. The CDR3 length is 16 residues. Germline lookup yields CDR1 SGHVS and CDR2 FNYEAQ. Germline trimming cut 2 bases from V and 5 bases from J; bases unmatched to any gene: 5. This chain's CDR3 is CASSLLGLAGRDTQYF. Here the CDR3 DNA reads TGTGCCAGCAGCTTACTTGGACTAGCGGGGAGAGATACGCAGTATTTT.

The chain couples TRBV10-2 to TRBJ1-6; tentative D call: TRBD1 (5 bases). Germline-derived CDR1 and CDR2 are WSHSY and SAAADI. The CDR3 sequence is 15 residues long. V was pared by 6 bases and J by 7 bases, with 16 bases between. The CDR3 protein is CASRISGTLNSPLHF. CDR3 sequence (DNA): TGCGCCAGCAGAATATCCGGGACGCTAAATTCACCCCTCCACTTT.

This clone came up a few times. The rearrangement links TRBV7-2 to TRBJ1-3, with TRBD1 matching over 7 bases. CDR1 SGHTA and CDR2 FQGNSA come from the germline V gene. After removal of 5 bases from V and 1 base from J, the junction contained 5 bases not matched to a gene. The CDR3 covers 15 residues. CDR3 loop: CASSRDSISGNTIYF. The DNA for the CDR3 is TGTGCCAGCAGCAGGGACAGCATATCTGGAAACACCATATATTTT.

This chain uses TRBV4-3 with TRBJ2-7, with 11 bases fitting TRBD2. The CDR3 spans 19 residues. Germline V gives CDR1 LGHNA, CDR2 YSLEER. V lost 0 bases, J lost 3 bases, and 13 bases stayed unmatched. This CDR3 is CASSQDTSLAGGAVYEQYF. CDR3 coding DNA: TGCGCCAGCAGCCAAGATACCTCCCTAGCGGGAGGCGCAGTCTACGAGCAGTACTTC.

The chain uses TRBV27 and TRBJ1-5; D possibly corresponds to TRBD1 (5 bases). This CDR3 is 15 amino acids long. CDR1 MNHEY and CDR2 SMNVEV come from the germline V gene (reference sequence). V shed 1 base and J shed 5 bases, with 12 bases lying between them. The DNA of the CDR3 is TGTGCCAGCAGTTTATATGGGCAGGGATATCAGCCCCAGCATTTT. It specifies CASSLYGQGYQPQHF.

This clone has only one observation. The V gene is TRBV4-1, the J gene TRBJ2-5; 14 positions agree with TRBD2. Germline V gene sequence: CDR1 MGHRA, CDR2 YSYEKL. The CDR3 consists of 18 residues. J lost 4 bases, V lost 1 base, and 8 bases had no gene match. The CDR3 is CASSQAQTSGGAGETQYF. The CDR3 DNA follows: TGCGCCAGCAGCCAAGCGCAGACTAGCGGGGGGGCCGGAGAGACCCAGTACTTC.

The chain combines TRBV18 with TRBJ2-1; TRBD1 might be the D (5 bases). The germline V and J ends were trimmed by 2 bases and 9 bases, with 14 bases remaining between them. Germline lookup yields CDR1 KGHSH and CDR2 LQKENI. This CDR3 comprises 14 residues. The CDR3 here is CASSPENSQGEQFF. The CDR3 coding sequence is TGTGCCAGCTCACCAGAAAACTCGCAGGGTGAGCAGTTCTTC.

The V and J genes are TRBV18 and TRBJ1-4; tentatively, D is TRBD1 (6 bases). Germline assignment: CDR1 KGHSH and CDR2 LQKENI. The CDR3 has 15 residues. V dropped 2 bases and J dropped 8 bases, with 15 bases sitting between them. CDR3 sequence reads: CASSPFDTGREKLFF. The DNA for the CDR3 is TGTGCCAGCTCACCATTTGACACAGGGCGGGAAAAACTGTTTTTT. The full variable domain, in which reference TRBV18 and TRBJ1-4 provide the parts outside the CDR3, is NAGVMQNPRHLVRRRGQEARLRCSPMKGHSHVYWYRQLPEEGLKFMVYLQKENIIDESGMPKERFSAEFPKEGPSILRIQQVVRGDSAAYFCASSPFDTGREKLFFGSGTQLSVL.

This chain joins TRBV6-1 and TRBJ1-4, with a tentative D call TRBD1 (5 bases). Per germline, CDR1 MNHNS and CDR2 SASEGT. This CDR3 contains 15 residues. Trimming removed 6 bases from V and 3 bases from J, with 14 bases in between. As DNA, the CDR3 is TGTGCCAGCAGACTAGGTGGACAACCTAATGAAAAACTGTTTTTT. It encodes CASRLGGQPNEKLFF.

This clone was counted once. The V call is TRBV7-9, the J call TRBJ2-1, with a tentative D call TRBD1 (6 bases). Germline V CDR1 and CDR2: SEHNR, FQNEAQ (reference sequence). This CDR3 spans 14 amino acids. V lost 1 base, J lost 6 bases, and 10 bases lay in between. As DNA, the CDR3 is TGTGCCAGCAGCTTAGAGGCCAGGGGCAATGAGCAGTTCTTC. Protein sequence: CASSLEARGNEQFF.

This clone was seen only once. The V call is TRBV28, the J call TRBJ2-3; D is ambiguous. The V gene's germline CDR1 is MDHEN and CDR2 SYDVKM. Trimming took 8 bases from V and 2 from J, leaving 8 bases between them. The CDR3 consists of 12 residues. The CDR3: CASGIPTDTQYF. CDR3 DNA: TGTGCCAGCGGAATTCCCACAGATACGCAGTATTTT.

The rearrangement uses TRBV6-1 and TRBJ1-5; tentatively, D is TRBD1 (6 bases). The CDR3 runs 13 residues. CDR1 is MNHNS, CDR2 SASEGT, per germline. V lost 5 bases, J lost 7 bases, and 12 bases lay in between. The CDR3 DNA sequence: TGTGCCAGCAGTACACAGGGCAGCCAGCCCCAGCATTTT. It translates to CASSTQGSQPQHF.

A few counts support this clone. The rearrangement links TRBV6-5 to TRBJ2-1; D remains unclear. The CDR3 runs 13 residues. Germline lookup yields CDR1 MNHEY and CDR2 SVGAGI. Deletions cut 2 bases from V and 7 bases from J, with 9 bases between. The DNA of the CDR3 is TGTGCCAGCAGTTACGTTTGGGGAAATGAGCAGTTCTTC. Its translation is CASSYVWGNEQFF.

The CDR3 DNA reads TGTGCCAGCAGCCTACTATCAGGGGGCCTCTCCAAAAACATTCAGTACTTC. It codes for CASSLLSGGLSKNIQYF. The V gene is TRBV14, the J gene TRBJ2-4; 8 bases are a match to TRBD1. This CDR3 comprises 17 residues. Germline CDR1 and CDR2: SGHDN and FVKESK. The junction had 10 bases not matched to a gene; V was cut back by 4 bases and J by 2 bases.